These 5 T cell receptor beta chains originate from one sample sequenced in a study of identical twins. TCRdb reprocessed the 5' RACE reads with MiXCR, giving one entry per CDR3 protein. The profile shows hundreds of thousands of distinct CDR3 sequences, about 9.4% of them singletons. This sample was also put to use in a study of yellow fever vaccine responses in identical twins.

Sequencing was performed on PBMCs. All receptors come from a woman aged 18-29 years in good health.

The chain joins TRBV18 to TRBJ1-2, with 9 bases identical to TRBD1. With 3 bases clipped from V and 2 bases from J, the junction kept 7 bases outside the gene matches. The V gene's germline CDR1 is KGHSH and CDR2 LQKENI. The CDR3 has 16 amino acids. The DNA of the CDR3 is TGTGCCAGCTCACCCCTACAGGGGGCTGAGAACTATGGCTACACCTTC. This codes for CASSPLQGAENYGYTF.

This clonotype was counted between two and nine times. The chain recombines TRBV12-3 or TRBV12-4 with TRBJ2-3; no clear D. This CDR3 is built from 14 residues. V gave up 6 bases and J gave up 1 base, with 11 bases separating them. The CDR3 loop reads CASRPTGRTDTQYF. The CDR3, as DNA: TGTGCCAGCAGACCGACCGGACGCACAGATACGCAGTATTTT.

This clonotype has more than one count but fewer than ten. The J gene is TRBJ2-7, the V gene TRBV2; 9 bases are shared with TRBD1. CDR1 is SNHLY, CDR2 FYNNEI, per germline. The junction had 2 bases not matched to a gene; V was cut back by 6 bases and J by 5 bases. This CDR3 contains 12 residues. The CDR3 protein is CASRGTGNEQYF. The CDR3, as DNA: TGTGCCAGCAGGGGGACAGGGAACGAGCAGTACTTC.

The chain links TRBV19 to TRBJ2-2; TRBD1 matches 7 bases. CDR1 is LNHDA, CDR2 SQIVND, per germline (reference sequence). V was clipped by 9 bases and J by 0 bases; unmatched bases: 16. This CDR3 spans 18 amino acids. CDR3 sequence (DNA): TGTGCCAGCAGTGACCCCCCTCGGACAGGCTCGAACACCGGGGAGCTGTTTTTT. As protein: CASSDPPRTGSNTGELFF.

This clonotype was seen more than once but under ten times. The rearrangement links TRBV20-1 to TRBJ2-6; D is undetermined. There are 18 residues in the CDR3. The germline gives CDR1 DFQATT, CDR2 SNEGSKA (reference sequence). The V end was cut by 1 base, the J end by 0 bases, with 16 bases between. The DNA of the CDR3 is TGCAGTGCTAGAGTTCGGAAGGCGGAAAGCTCTGGGGCCAACGTCCTGACTTTC. It specifies CSARVRKAESSGANVLTF.